The rows below give T cell receptor beta chains drawn from one sample of a study of blood T cells in healthy people across ages. TCRdb fed the 5' RACE reads into MiXCR, producing one record per CDR3 protein. Among roughly 1,800,000 distinct CDR3 sequences listed, roughly 49% were seen once. The specimen was blood. The origin of the receptors is a woman between 40 and 50 years old in good health. Each CDR3 is given with its conserved first and last residue. The D gene is left open where the match is weak. Some rows have no size entry. The others give once, few or many, or a class for an expanded clone.

d_gene: -
abundance: -
j_gene: TRBJ2-3
v_gene: TRBV15
CDR3nt: TGTGCCACCAGCAGACTAAGACTGGCTAGCACAGATACGCAGTATTTT
CDR3aa: CATSRLRLASTDTQYF

d_gene: -
abundance: -
j_gene: TRBJ1-4
v_gene: TRBV6-5
CDR3nt: TGTGCCAGCAAGGAGTTGGGGGTGGAAAAACTGTTTTTT
CDR3aa: CASKELGVEKLFF

d_gene: -
abundance: -
j_gene: TRBJ1-5
v_gene: TRBV4-3
CDR3nt: TGCGCCAGCAGCCAAGATATCGGCAGGAGCAATCAGCCCCAGCATTTT
CDR3aa: CASSQDIGRSNQPQHF

d_gene: TRBD2
abundance: once
j_gene: TRBJ2-5
v_gene: TRBV6-2/TRBV6-3
CDR3nt: TGTGCCAGCAGTTACTGGCGGGGGGGATACAATGAGCAGTACTTC
CDR3aa: CASSYWRGGYNEQYF

d_gene: -
abundance: -
j_gene: TRBJ2-6
v_gene: TRBV12-3/TRBV12-4
CDR3nt: TGTGCCAGCAGTAGCCGGCCCCTTTCTGGGGCCAACGTCCTGACTTTC
CDR3aa: CASSSRPLSGANVLTF

d_gene: TRBD1
abundance: few
j_gene: TRBJ1-2
v_gene: TRBV7-2
CDR3nt: TGTGCCAGCAGCGCGGGACAGCCTAACTATGGCTACACCTTC
CDR3aa: CASSAGQPNYGYTF

d_gene: TRBD2
abundance: -
j_gene: TRBJ2-3
v_gene: TRBV4-3
CDR3nt: TGCGCCAGCAGCCACGGATTAGCGGGGGCCCTAGAAGATACGCAGTATTTT
CDR3aa: CASSHGLAGALEDTQYF

d_gene: -
abundance: few
j_gene: TRBJ2-3
v_gene: TRBV20-1
CDR3nt: TGCAGTGCTAGTCCCCATGAGGGTACGCAGTATTTT
CDR3aa: CSASPHEGTQYF

d_gene: TRBD2
abundance: once
j_gene: TRBJ2-1
v_gene: TRBV28
CDR3nt: TGTGCCAGCGTTTCTCCCGGGGGGATAGAGACCCAGTTCTTC
CDR3aa: CASVSPGGIETQFF

d_gene: TRBD2
abundance: -
j_gene: TRBJ2-5
v_gene: TRBV28
CDR3nt: TGTGCCAGCAGTTCCCCTGGGACTAGCGGGGGCCTGTCGGTGGAGACCCAGTACTTC
CDR3aa: CASSSPGTSGGLSVETQYF

d_gene: -
abundance: -
j_gene: TRBJ2-2
v_gene: TRBV18
CDR3nt: TGTGCCAGCTCACCAATAGGTCCGGGGCTCTCCGGGGAGCTGTTTTTT
CDR3aa: CASSPIGPGLSGELFF

d_gene: TRBD2
abundance: once
j_gene: TRBJ2-3
v_gene: TRBV6-2/TRBV6-3
CDR3nt: TGTGCCAGCAGCCCCCCGGGGCGGGGGAACACAGATACGCAGTATTTT
CDR3aa: CASSPPGRGNTDTQYF

d_gene: -
abundance: -
j_gene: TRBJ1-4
v_gene: TRBV12-3/TRBV12-4
CDR3nt: TGTGCCAGCAGTCTAACAGGGACCCTAGGTGAAAAACTGTTTTTT
CDR3aa: CASSLTGTLGEKLFF

d_gene: TRBD2
abundance: few
j_gene: TRBJ2-7
v_gene: TRBV27
CDR3nt: TGTGCCAGCAGTTCCCTTACTAGCGGGGGGCCCTACGAGCAGTACTTC
CDR3aa: CASSSLTSGGPYEQYF

d_gene: TRBD1
abundance: -
j_gene: TRBJ2-1
v_gene: TRBV20-1
CDR3nt: TGCAGTGCTGGTCCGGGACAGGATGTCAATGAGCAGTTCTTC
CDR3aa: CSAGPGQDVNEQFF

d_gene: TRBD1
abundance: -
j_gene: TRBJ2-4
v_gene: TRBV28
CDR3nt: TGTGCCAGCAGCAAGCAGGGGGTAGCCAAAAACATTCAGTACTTC
CDR3aa: CASSKQGVAKNIQYF

d_gene: -
abundance: -
j_gene: TRBJ2-1
v_gene: TRBV24-1
CDR3nt: TGTGCCACCAGTGACACTGGGGGCTCCGCCTCCTACAATGAGCAGTTCTTC
CDR3aa: CATSDTGGSASYNEQFF

d_gene: TRBD2
abundance: few
j_gene: TRBJ2-1
v_gene: TRBV28
CDR3nt: TGTGCCAGCAGCGGGACTATCTTCGAGCAGTTCTTC
CDR3aa: CASSGTIFEQFF

d_gene: TRBD1
abundance: few
j_gene: TRBJ2-3
v_gene: TRBV2
CDR3nt: TGTGCCAGCAGAAGACAGGGGGTTGGCTCAGATACGCAGTATTTT
CDR3aa: CASRRQGVGSDTQYF

d_gene: -
abundance: -
j_gene: TRBJ2-2
v_gene: TRBV7-9
CDR3nt: TGTGCCAGCCGAGCGGACGCCGGGGAGCTGTTTTTT
CDR3aa: CASRADAGELFF

d_gene: -
abundance: -
j_gene: TRBJ1-2
v_gene: TRBV3-1
CDR3nt: TGTGCCAGCAGCACAGTCCGTCGTGGGCTAGGAGGCTACACCTTC
CDR3aa: CASSTVRRGLGGYTF

d_gene: -
abundance: -
j_gene: TRBJ1-4
v_gene: TRBV15
CDR3nt: TGTGCCACCAGCAGAGGGGTAGAAGAAAAACTGTTTTTT
CDR3aa: CATSRGVEEKLFF

d_gene: -
abundance: -
j_gene: TRBJ2-1
v_gene: TRBV11-3
CDR3nt: TGTGCCAGCAGCTTACTGGGCGGTCATGAGCAGTTCTTC
CDR3aa: CASSLLGGHEQFF

d_gene: -
abundance: -
j_gene: TRBJ1-2
v_gene: TRBV7-9
CDR3nt: TGTGCCAGCAGCCCCCCGGGGGGCTACCATTCGATAAACTATGGCTACACCTTC
CDR3aa: CASSPPGGYHSINYGYTF

d_gene: TRBD1
abundance: few
j_gene: TRBJ2-3
v_gene: TRBV7-2
CDR3nt: TGTGCCAGCAGCCCTCCGGGACAGCGAGTCACAGATACGCAGTATTTT
CDR3aa: CASSPPGQRVTDTQYF

d_gene: TRBD1
abundance: few
j_gene: TRBJ2-7
v_gene: TRBV5-1
CDR3nt: TGCGCCAGCAGCGGTGGGACAGGGGCCTACGAGCAGTACTTC
CDR3aa: CASSGGTGAYEQYF

d_gene: -
abundance: -
j_gene: TRBJ2-3
v_gene: TRBV5-4
CDR3nt: TGTGCCAGCAGCGGACCGGGCAGGGGCAAAGCAGATACGCAGTATTTT
CDR3aa: CASSGPGRGKADTQYF

d_gene: -
abundance: -
j_gene: TRBJ2-7
v_gene: TRBV6-1
CDR3nt: TGTGCCTGCAGTGCCGTATACGAGCAGTACTTC
CDR3aa: CACSAVYEQYF

d_gene: -
abundance: few
j_gene: TRBJ2-1
v_gene: TRBV11-2
CDR3nt: TGTGCCAGCAGCTTGGTCGGCGGAGCGGGTGAGCAGTTCTTC
CDR3aa: CASSLVGGAGEQFF

d_gene: TRBD1
abundance: once
j_gene: TRBJ1-1
v_gene: TRBV7-3
CDR3nt: TGTGCCTCAGGGGGACCCAACACTGAAGCTTTCTTT
CDR3aa: CASGGPNTEAFF

d_gene: -
abundance: few
j_gene: TRBJ1-2
v_gene: TRBV7-9
CDR3nt: TGTGCCAGCAGCGGGGCAGAGGATGGCTACACCTTC
CDR3aa: CASSGAEDGYTF

d_gene: -
abundance: few
j_gene: TRBJ2-3
v_gene: TRBV7-6
CDR3nt: TGTGCCAGCAGGTCCAGGACTGGCACAGATACGCAGTATTTT
CDR3aa: CASRSRTGTDTQYF

d_gene: -
abundance: few
j_gene: TRBJ2-7
v_gene: TRBV6-2/TRBV6-3
CDR3nt: TGTGCCAGCAGTTACCCCCTGGGTGGGACCTCCTACGAGCAGTACTTC
CDR3aa: CASSYPLGGTSYEQYF

d_gene: -
abundance: once
j_gene: TRBJ2-2
v_gene: TRBV5-6
CDR3nt: TGTGCCAGCAGCCCTATATACACCGGGGAGCTGTTTTTT
CDR3aa: CASSPIYTGELFF

d_gene: TRBD2
abundance: -
j_gene: TRBJ2-7
v_gene: TRBV20-1
CDR3nt: TGCAGTGCTCCCAGGGCTAGCGGGTACTCCTACGAGCAGTACTTC
CDR3aa: CSAPRASGYSYEQYF

d_gene: -
abundance: -
j_gene: TRBJ1-6
v_gene: TRBV28
CDR3nt: TGTGCCAGCAGTTTGGGGCAGGAGGTATCACCCCTCCACTTT
CDR3aa: CASSLGQEVSPLHF

d_gene: -
abundance: -
j_gene: TRBJ2-7
v_gene: TRBV7-9
CDR3nt: TGTGCCAGCAGCTTCCGAGATGGTGAGGGCCCCTACGAGCAGTACTTC
CDR3aa: CASSFRDGEGPYEQYF

d_gene: -
abundance: -
j_gene: TRBJ1-4
v_gene: TRBV4-1
CDR3nt: TGCGCCAGCAGCCAAGGAGACTTTACGAATGAAAAACTGTTTTTT
CDR3aa: CASSQGDFTNEKLFF

d_gene: -
abundance: -
j_gene: TRBJ2-7
v_gene: TRBV29-1
CDR3nt: TGCAGCGCCGGAGGCGGACCCTACGAGCAGTACTTC
CDR3aa: CSAGGGPYEQYF

d_gene: TRBD1
abundance: few
j_gene: TRBJ2-3
v_gene: TRBV7-6
CDR3nt: TGTGCCAGCAGCGAGGACAGGGGGCCACCGACGCAGTATTTT
CDR3aa: CASSEDRGPPTQYF

d_gene: TRBD2
abundance: -
j_gene: TRBJ2-1
v_gene: TRBV6-5
CDR3nt: TGTGCCAGCAGCCGAGACGGGGGGGGCTACAATGAGCAGTTCTTC
CDR3aa: CASSRDGGGYNEQFF

d_gene: -
abundance: many
j_gene: TRBJ2-6
v_gene: TRBV29-1
CDR3nt: TGCAGCGTCGACACTGGGGCCAACGTCCTGACTTTC
CDR3aa: CSVDTGANVLTF

d_gene: -
abundance: -
j_gene: TRBJ1-2
v_gene: TRBV6-4
CDR3nt: TGTGCCAGCAGTGACTCGAGTACAGGGTATGGCTACACCTTC
CDR3aa: CASSDSSTGYGYTF

d_gene: TRBD2
abundance: -
j_gene: TRBJ2-1
v_gene: TRBV27
CDR3nt: TGTGCCAGCACCCGGAGCGGGGGCCATCACAATGAGCAGTTCTTC
CDR3aa: CASTRSGGHHNEQFF

d_gene: -
abundance: -
j_gene: TRBJ2-5
v_gene: TRBV4-2
CDR3nt: TGTGCCAGCTCTCCAGGGGGGAATAGTGAGACCCAGTACTTC
CDR3aa: CASSPGGNSETQYF

d_gene: -
abundance: few
j_gene: TRBJ2-6
v_gene: TRBV6-6
CDR3nt: TGTGCCAGCACGAAGGGACAACTAGGGGCCAACGTCCTGACTTTC
CDR3aa: CASTKGQLGANVLTF

d_gene: TRBD1
abundance: -
j_gene: TRBJ1-2
v_gene: TRBV18
CDR3nt: TGTGCCAGCTCGCTCGGGACAGCCGGAGGCTATGGCTACACCTTC
CDR3aa: CASSLGTAGGYGYTF

d_gene: -
abundance: -
j_gene: TRBJ1-1
v_gene: TRBV5-1
CDR3nt: TGCGCCAGCAGCTTGGCCAGACAGATGAACACTGAAGCTTTCTTT
CDR3aa: CASSLARQMNTEAFF

d_gene: -
abundance: -
j_gene: TRBJ2-7
v_gene: TRBV7-2
CDR3nt: TGTGCCAGCAGCTTATACTTTTCCTACGAGCAGTACTTC
CDR3aa: CASSLYFSYEQYF

d_gene: -
abundance: -
j_gene: TRBJ1-5
v_gene: TRBV7-2
CDR3nt: TGTGCCAGCAGCAAAGACCCTGGACAGAGACGGCAGCATTTT
CDR3aa: CASSKDPGQRRQHF

d_gene: -
abundance: many
j_gene: TRBJ2-3
v_gene: TRBV5-6
CDR3nt: TGTGCCAGCGTCCCCTGGAACACAGATACGCAGTATTTT
CDR3aa: CASVPWNTDTQYF

d_gene: TRBD2
abundance: few
j_gene: TRBJ2-1
v_gene: TRBV12-3/TRBV12-4
CDR3nt: TGTGCCAGCAGTTTAGCGCTAGGCGGGGGGGCCGATGAGCAGTTCTTC
CDR3aa: CASSLALGGGADEQFF

d_gene: -
abundance: few
j_gene: TRBJ1-2
v_gene: TRBV3-1
CDR3nt: TGTGCCAGCAGCCAAGATGAGGGCAGACTGATGGGCTACACCTTC
CDR3aa: CASSQDEGRLMGYTF

d_gene: TRBD1
abundance: -
j_gene: TRBJ2-5
v_gene: TRBV20-1
CDR3nt: TGCAGTGCTAGGGGGGGACAGGGCCTACAAGAGACCCAGTACTTC
CDR3aa: CSARGGQGLQETQYF

d_gene: TRBD2
abundance: -
j_gene: TRBJ2-1
v_gene: TRBV20-1
CDR3nt: TGCAGTGCTAGACGGCCTAGCGGGGGGGCCTACAATGAGCAGTTCTTC
CDR3aa: CSARRPSGGAYNEQFF